The 22 T cell receptor beta chains below all came from one sample that was sequenced in a study of T cells in Graves' hyperthyroidism and ophthalmopathy. The investigators amplified TCR beta CDR3 regions from RNA transcripts. Using the HTBI primer set, a first-round RT-PCR was run on the TCR CDR3. One entry per CDR3 protein results from TCRdb running MiXCR on the multiplex PCR reads. The sample has under 400,000 distinct CDR3 sequences, 15% to 20% seen once; the top ten hold 15%. Sequencing input: blood. The receptors stem from a woman between 35 and 50 years old with Graves' ophthalmopathy.

The chain links TRBV10-3 to TRBJ1-1; the match to TRBD1 covers 8 bases. CDR3 size: 13 residues. V was clipped by 11 bases and J by 4 bases; unmatched bases: 9. Germline V gene data show CDR1 as ENHRY and CDR2 as SYGVKD. CDR3 protein: CAATGGRSTEAFF. The DNA for the CDR3 is TGTGCCGCAACAGGGGGTAGGAGCACTGAAGCTTTCTTT.

This clonotype was counted at least ten times. The chain recombines TRBV20-1 with TRBJ2-7, with a possible D match to TRBD1 (6 bases). V was clipped by 1 base and J by 3 bases, with 13 bases between them. CDR3 length: 14 amino acids. The V gene's germline CDR1 is DFQATT and CDR2 SNEGSKA (reference sequence). Here the CDR3 reads CSARVPGQFYEQYF. CDR3 DNA sequence: TGCAGTGCTAGAGTCCCCGGACAGTTCTACGAGCAGTACTTC.

This clonotype was recorded many times. CDR3 residues: CASSFAGAVYNSPLHF. CDR3 DNA: TGTGCCAGCAGTTTTGCGGGGGCCGTTTATAATTCACCCCTCCACTTT. The rearrangement links TRBV28 to TRBJ1-6; D might be TRBD1 (6 bases). The CDR3 covers 16 residues. Trimming cost V 3 bases and J 4 bases, with 13 bases left between them. The germline CDR1 and CDR2 sequences are MDHEN and SYDVKM.

CDR3 nucleotides: TGTGCCACCAGCAAGGGACAGGGGGAAGGCTACACCTTC. It specifies CATSKGQGEGYTF. V and J are TRBV15 and TRBJ1-2; 11 bases match TRBD1. The germline CDR1 and CDR2 sequences are LNHNV and YYDKDF (reference sequence). This CDR3 contains 13 residues. V was clipped by 4 bases and J by 8 bases; unmatched bases: 3.

V and J are TRBV15 and TRBJ2-5, with 7 bases aligning to TRBD1. The junction had 6 bases not matched to a gene; V was cut back by 5 bases and J by 3 bases. CDR1 is LNHNV and CDR2 is YYDKDF in the germline V gene (reference sequence). This CDR3 is built from 14 residues. The CDR3, as DNA: TGTGCCACCAGCGCTCGACAGGGTGAAGAGACCCAGTACTTC. Protein sequence: CATSARQGEETQYF.

Ten or more counts support this clonotype. J is TRBJ2-2 and V is TRBV27; D is perhaps TRBD1 (5 bases). This CDR3 is 14 amino acids long. Trimming removed 5 bases at V and 0 bases at J, with 7 bases between. Germline lookup yields CDR1 MNHEY and CDR2 SMNVEV (reference sequence). As DNA, the CDR3 is TGTGCCAGCAGTCAGGGTACGAACACCGGGGAGCTGTTTTTT. It encodes CASSQGTNTGELFF.

This clonotype appeared many times. The chain combines TRBV5-1 with TRBJ1-2; D remains ambiguous. The germline V gene encodes CDR1 SGHRS and CDR2 YFSETQ. V gave up 5 bases and J gave up 8 bases, with 19 bases separating them. This CDR3 region has 14 residues. CDR3 coding DNA: TGCGCCAGCAGAAAGGACGGAGGCGCGGGCGGCTACACCTTC. It is translated as CASRKDGGAGGYTF.

Ten or more counts support this clonotype. The chain carries TRBV12-3 or TRBV12-4 and TRBJ1-1; D is possibly TRBD1 (5 bases). Deletions cut 1 base from V and 2 bases from J, with 8 bases between. This CDR3 has 14 amino acids. CDR3 loop: CASSLGGGNTEAFF. Here the CDR3 DNA reads TGTGCCAGCAGTTTAGGGGGGGGAAACACTGAAGCTTTCTTT.

Many counts were recorded for this clonotype. This chain joins TRBV12-3 or TRBV12-4 and TRBJ2-6; D not resolved. The V end lost 5 bases, the J end lost 0 bases, and 5 bases lay between the germline ends. CDR3 length equals 14 residues. The CDR3 reads CASSPHSGANVLTF. The CDR3 DNA reads TGTGCCAGCAGTCCTCACTCTGGGGCCAACGTCCTGACTTTC.

This clonotype has at least ten counts. The chain uses TRBV28 and TRBJ2-7, with TRBD2 identical over 15 bases. V trimming: 3 bases; J trimming: 0 bases; junction bases outside the gene matches: 3. CDR3 size: 17 residues. Germline V CDR1 and CDR2: MDHEN, SYDVKM. The CDR3 nucleotides read TGTGCCAGCAGTTTCGGGACTAGCGGGAGGCGCTCCTACGAGCAGTACTTC. Residues: CASSFGTSGRRSYEQYF.

This clonotype was counted at least ten times. The V and J genes are TRBV6-5 and TRBJ2-7; 7 nucleotides line up with TRBD1. After removal of 1 base from V and 3 bases from J, the junction contained 6 bases not matched to a gene. The CDR3 runs to 15 residues. Per the germline V gene, CDR1 is MNHEY and CDR2 is SVGAGI. CDR3 residues: CASSYLRQGLYEQYF. The CDR3 bases are TGTGCCAGCAGTTACTTGAGACAGGGTCTCTACGAGCAGTACTTC.

At least ten counts were recorded for this clonotype. The CDR3 spells CASSEWKVTDTQYF. In DNA form, the CDR3 reads TGTGCCAGCAGTGAATGGAAGGTGACAGATACGCAGTATTTT. The chain is built from TRBV2 and TRBJ2-3; D call uncertain. This CDR3 region has 14 residues. Germline CDR1 and CDR2: SNHLY and FYNNEI. Trimming left V 2 bases short and J 3 bases short, with 9 bases between. The entire variable domain, with the rest obtained from reference TRBV2 and TRBJ2-3, is as follows: EPEVTQTPSHQVTQMGQEVILRCVPISNHLYFYWYRQILGQKVEFLVSFYNNEISEKSEIFDDQFSVERPDGSNFTLKIRSTKLEDSAMYFCASSEWKVTDTQYFGPGTRLTVL.

This clonotype has a count of ten or more. The genes are TRBV5-1 and TRBJ2-7; 7 bases match TRBD1. CDR3 length equals 13 residues. Germline values: CDR1 SGHRS, CDR2 YFSETQ. V lost 5 bases and J lost 7; bases outside the gene matches: 9. CDR3 protein: CASSLVDRDEQYF. CDR3 sequence (DNA): TGCGCCAGCAGTTTAGTTGACAGGGATGAGCAGTACTTC. Full variable domain (remainder filled in from reference TRBV5-1 and TRBJ2-7): KAGVTQTPRYLIKTRGQQVTLSCSPISGHRSVSWYQQTPGQGLQFLFEYFSETQRNKGNFPGRFSGRQFSNSRSEMNVSTLELGDSALYLCASSLVDRDEQYFGPGTRLTVT.

This clonotype was recorded at least ten times. This chain connects TRBV6-2 or TRBV6-3 to TRBJ2-1; no definite D call. CDR3 length: 11 residues. V shed 5 bases and J shed 9 bases, with 8 bases lying between them. Germline V CDR1 and CDR2: MNHEY, SVGEGT. CDR3 sequence reads: CASSDASEQFF. Here the CDR3 DNA reads TGTGCCAGCAGTGACGCCAGTGAGCAGTTCTTC.

The genes are TRBV10-3 and TRBJ2-5; no firm D call. CDR1 is ENHRY and CDR2 is SYGVKD in the germline V gene. Trimming pared 4 bases from V and 4 bases from J, leaving 1 base between. The CDR3 is made up of 10 amino acids. CDR3 residues: CAISVETQYF. CDR3 DNA: TGTGCCATCAGTGTAGAGACCCAGTACTTC.

Many counts were recorded for this clonotype. V and J are TRBV12-3 or TRBV12-4 and TRBJ2-2, with TRBD2 as a possible D gene (6 bases). Trimming shortened V by 9 bases and J by 3 bases, and 14 bases separated the two germline ends. The CDR3 extends over 14 amino acids. CDR3 residues: CASRRGEHTGELFF. CDR3 in DNA: TGTGCCAGTCGGCGGGGAGAACACACCGGGGAGCTGTTTTTT.

Ten or more counts support this clonotype. V usage is TRBV28 and J usage is TRBJ1-1; maybe TRBD1 (5 bases). CDR1 MDHEN and CDR2 SYDVKM come from the germline V gene. Trimming stripped 3 bases from V and 2 bases from J, with 7 bases between. The CDR3 spans 13 residues. The CDR3 region has the DNA TGTGCCAGCAGTTTCGGACAAAACACTGAAGCTTTCTTT. It codes for CASSFGQNTEAFF.

The gene calls are TRBV30 and TRBJ1-5, with a tentative D call TRBD1 (5 bases). CDR3 length: 13 residues. Germline V gene data show CDR1 as GTSNPN and CDR2 as SVGIG (reference sequence). With 3 bases removed from V and 5 bases from J, the gap between germline ends came to 11 bases. The CDR3 is CAWSGTQDQPQHF. For the CDR3, the DNA is TGTGCCTGGAGCGGGACTCAGGATCAGCCCCAGCATTTT.

This clonotype was detected ten times or more. V is TRBV4-1 and J is TRBJ1-5; D unresolved. Germline CDR1 reads MGHRA; CDR2 reads YSYEKL. The CDR3 is made up of 17 amino acids. V lost 1 base, J lost 4 bases, and 17 bases lay in between. The CDR3 loop is CASSQAMSRKINQPQHF. CDR3 sequence (DNA): TGCGCCAGCAGCCAAGCAATGAGCAGGAAAATTAATCAGCCCCAGCATTTT.

This clonotype was recorded at least ten times. The chain joins TRBV29-1 to TRBJ1-1, with D possibly being TRBD1 (5 bases). With 6 bases removed from V and 10 bases from J, the gap between germline ends came to 24 bases. This CDR3 spans 14 amino acids. Germline loops: CDR1 SQVTM, CDR2 ANQGSEA. The CDR3 DNA reads as TGCAGCGTGTTACAGCAGGGAGGATCTTCGGCAGCTTTCTTT. It yields the protein CSVLQQGGSSAAFF.

The rearrangement uses TRBV6-1 and TRBJ1-2, with D possibly TRBD1 on 6 matching bases. Germline assignment: CDR1 MNHNS and CDR2 SASEGT. The V gene lost 5 bases and the J gene lost 6 bases, with 10 bases spanning the gap. The CDR3 runs to 12 residues. The CDR3 loop is CASSRTADGYTF. CDR3 DNA: TGTGCCAGCAGTCGGACAGCTGATGGCTACACCTTC.

At least ten counts were recorded for this clonotype. V usage is TRBV19 and J usage is TRBJ1-5; 8 nucleotides line up with TRBD1. Germline CDR1 reads LNHDA; CDR2 reads SQIVND (reference sequence). This CDR3 region has 14 residues. V lost 4 bases, J lost 2 bases, and 1 base stayed unmatched. CDR3 DNA: TGTGCCAGTAGTACAGGGGGCGGCAATCAGCCCCAGCATTTT. The encoded protein is CASSTGGGNQPQHF. The full variable domain, with the rest looked up from reference TRBV19 and TRBJ1-5, is DGGITQSPKYLFRKEGQNVTLSCEQNLNHDAMYWYRQDPGQGLRLIYYSQIVNDFQKGDIAEGYSVSREKKESFPLTVTSAQKNPTAFYLCASSTGGGNQPQHFGDGTRLSIL.